Listed below are T cell receptor beta chains from one sample, sequenced in a study of cytomegalovirus exposure and HLA in healthy donors. Measured with immunoSEQ multiplex PCR; TCRdb has only the in-frame clones, and not every one. The table records about 160,000 clones, about 80% of them present only once. The sequenced material came from PBMCs. These receptor sequences come from a woman aged 45-65 years in good health and CMV-seropositive. Both conserved end residues are part of each CDR3. The D gene is left open where the match is weak. Clone size is stated in some rows and not others, as once, few, many or a class when expanded.

abundance,d_gene,v_gene,j_gene,CDR3nt,CDR3aa
.,.,TRBV6-6,TRBJ2-1,TGTGCCAGCAGTCCTAGCTCGGATGAGCAGTTCTTC,CASSPSSDEQFF
few,.,TRBV7-2,TRBJ1-2,TGTGCCAGCACCGCTTATGGGGGCTCGAATAACTATGGCTACACCTTC,CASTAYGGSNNYGYTF
.,TRBD1,TRBV6-1,TRBJ2-1,TGTGCCAGCAGTGGAGACAGGGAGTGGAATGAGCAGTTCTTC,CASSGDREWNEQFF
.,.,TRBV30,TRBJ1-4,TGTGCCTGGAGTGCCTCTCGAGTGTCTGCAACTAATGAAAAACTGTTTTTT,CAWSASRVSATNEKLFF
.,TRBD1,TRBV5-1,TRBJ2-1,TGCGCCAGCAGCCCAACAGGGGACACCTACAATGAGCAGTTCTTC,CASSPTGDTYNEQFF
few,.,TRBV4-1,TRBJ1-3,TGCGCCAGCAGCCAAACCCTCCCCCGGGGGGCTGGAAACACCATATATTTT,CASSQTLPRGAGNTIYF
.,TRBD2,TRBV6-4,TRBJ2-7,TGTGCCGTCAAAGGGGTGTTTGGGGGACTAGAATCCTACGAGCAGTACTTC,CAVKGVFGGLESYEQYF
.,TRBD1,TRBV19,TRBJ2-1,TGTGCCAGTAGTAGGGACAGGGGAAACTACAATGAGCAGTTCTTC,CASSRDRGNYNEQFF
.,TRBD1,TRBV25-1,TRBJ1-1,TGTGCCAGCAGTTCTTTAGACAGGGTTGAAGCTTTCTTT,CASSSLDRVEAFF
.,.,TRBV11-2,TRBJ1-2,TGTGCCAGCAGCTTTAGTTCCGTTGGGAGGGTCCAAGGCTACACCTTC,CASSFSSVGRVQGYTF
.,TRBD1,TRBV25-1,TRBJ1-1,TGTGCCAGCAGTGGGACAGGACTGAACACTGAAGCTTTCTTT,CASSGTGLNTEAFF
.,TRBD2,TRBV19,TRBJ2-7,TGTGCCAGTAGTATGCAGTGGGAGGGCACCTACGAGCAGTACTTC,CASSMQWEGTYEQYF
.,.,TRBV28,TRBJ1-6,TGTGCCAGCAGTTTATTTTGGGGGCCCCTTGGGCATAATTCACCCCTCCACTTT,CASSLFWGPLGHNSPLHF
.,.,TRBV18,TRBJ2-7,TGTGCCAGCTCACCACCTTCCAGGGACGAGCAGTACTTC,CASSPPSRDEQYF
.,TRBD1,TRBV27,TRBJ1-5,TGTGCCAGCAGTTTGGGGACAGGTAGCAATCAGCCCCAGCATTTT,CASSLGTGSNQPQHF
.,.,TRBV29-1,TRBJ1-2,TGCAGCGTTCATGAGGGCTGGAACTATGGCTACACCTTC,CSVHEGWNYGYTF
few,.,TRBV19,TRBJ1-1,TGTGCCAGTAGTATCCACCAGGGGAGGAACACTGAAGCTTTCTTT,CASSIHQGRNTEAFF
once,.,TRBV6-5,TRBJ2-7,TGTGCCAGCAGCGGATTGGGCAGGGGAAACGAGCAGTACTTC,CASSGLGRGNEQYF
.,TRBD1,TRBV7-9,TRBJ2-7,TGTGCCAGCAGCCAGAGGGACAGACCTCTTGAGCAGTACTTC,CASSQRDRPLEQYF
.,.,TRBV5-6,TRBJ1-1,TGTGCCAGCAGCTTGGCATCCGGAGGTGAAGCTTTCTTT,CASSLASGGEAFF
.,TRBD1,TRBV28,TRBJ1-4,TGTGCCAGCAGTTTAGAGACAGGGCTAGGTGAAAAACTGTTTTTT,CASSLETGLGEKLFF
once,TRBD1,TRBV7-9,TRBJ2-6,TGTGCCAGCAGCCCGGGACAGGTTGGGGCCAACGTCCTGACTTTC,CASSPGQVGANVLTF
.,.,TRBV5-6,TRBJ2-5,TGTGCCAGCAGCTTGGTACAGGGCTACCAAGAGACCCAGTACTTC,CASSLVQGYQETQYF